Detailed here is one TCR beta chain. Its target is not known. Relative to the germline gene, one junction end is altered; a read error may explain this. Constant-region reverse primers amplified full-length variable regions, followed by semi-nested Nested Universal Primer A PCR. TCRdb processed the 5' RACE reads anew with MiXCR; each CDR3 protein has one entry. The repertoire has tens of thousands of distinct CDR3 sequences, 30% of them found once; the top ten carry more than 3.5%. The study's findings and limits: Tumor memory CD4+ T cell TCR gene usage clustered with blood and lymph node memory CD4+ cells and lymph node naive CD4+ cells. Whole repertoires were not studied in the larger cohort, only one V-J beta rearrangement.

The CDR3 is 15 residues long. The germline CDR1 and CDR2 sequences are DFQATT and SNEGSKA (reference sequence). The specimen sequenced was tumor-infiltrating memory CD4+ T cells sorted from the breast tumor. Subset in this sample: memory CD4+ T cells, CD4+CD45RO+CD25-. The V and J genes are TRBV20-1 and TRBJ2-7; D may correspond to TRBD1 or TRBD2 (6 bases each). The TCR comes from a female donor with breast cancer. The CDR3 DNA follows: TGCAGTACTAGAGATCTTTCGGGGGCGGATTACGAGCAGTACTTC. It encodes CSTRDLSGADYEQYF.